Listed below are T cell receptor beta chains from one sample, sequenced in a study of blood T cell repertoires in COVID-19. Generated by immunoSEQ multiplex PCR, the TCRdb table keeps only in-frame clones and is missing some. The data show 150,000 to 200,000 clones, with approximately 80% seen just once and less than 15% held by the top ten. Sequenced: peripheral blood. These receptors were collected from a woman older than 75 with COVID-19, enrolled during active disease. The CDR3 runs from the conserved cysteine through the conserved F or W. The order of the fields is D gene, J gene, V gene, clone size, CDR3 protein, CDR3 DNA. The D gene is left open where the match is weak. Clone size is given for some rows only: seen once, a few or many times, or a class if the clone is expanded.

>TRBD2|TRBJ2-3|TRBV4-1|NA
CASSQTAGGSIDTQYF
TGCGCCAGCAGCCAAACAGCGGGAGGGTCGATAGATACGCAGTATTTT
>TRBD2|TRBJ2-5|TRBV5-1|NA
CASSLGVSGGQETQYF
TGCGCCAGCAGCTTGGGCGTTTCGGGGGGACAAGAGACCCAGTACTTC
>NA|TRBJ1-4|TRBV4-1|NA
CASSQDPPGEADEKLFF
TGCGCCAGCAGCCAAGATCCCCCTGGGGAGGCGGATGAAAAACTGTTTTTT
>NA|TRBJ2-3|TRBV6-5|NA
CASSYSRTRATDTQYF
TGTGCCAGCAGTTACTCTCGGACAAGGGCCACAGATACGCAGTATTTT
>TRBD2|TRBJ2-2|TRBV5-1|few
CASSSLAGNTGELFF
TGCGCCAGCAGCTCACTAGCGGGGAACACCGGGGAGCTGTTTTTT
>NA|TRBJ2-2|TRBV11-3|NA
CASSLRASTGELFF
TGTGCCAGCAGCTTAAGAGCGAGCACCGGGGAGCTGTTTTTT
>TRBD2|TRBJ2-7|TRBV10-3|few
CAISASGGSLPFEQYF
TGTGCCATCAGTGCCTCGGGGGGGAGCCTCCCCTTCGAGCAGTACTTC
>TRBD1|TRBJ1-3|TRBV7-2|few
CASSRDRGPGNTIYF
TGTGCCAGCAGCAGGGACAGGGGCCCTGGAAACACCATATATTTT
>NA|TRBJ1-6|TRBV21-1|NA
CASSNRPGGASPLHF
TGTGCCAGCAGCAATCGGCCCGGGGGGGCTTCACCCCTCCACTTT
>TRBD2|TRBJ2-2|TRBV7-9|NA
CASSTTSGRVVGELFF
TGTGCCAGCAGCACGACTAGCGGGAGGGTCGTCGGGGAGCTGTTTTTT
>NA|TRBJ2-7|TRBV6-5|once
CASSPGAEAEQYF
TGTGCCAGCAGCCCGGGTGCCGAGGCAGAGCAGTACTTC
>TRBD1|TRBJ1-4|TRBV6-5|NA
CASSYSPRGSGEKLFF
TGTGCCAGCAGTTACTCGCCCAGGGGGTCGGGTGAAAAACTGTTTTTT
>NA|TRBJ1-2|TRBV6-6|NA
CASSYSGEVGYTF
TGTGCCAGCAGTTACTCGGGGGAGGTTGGCTACACCTTC
>NA|TRBJ2-7|TRBV3-1/TRBV3-2|NA
CASSQGIGGGYEQYF
TGTGCCAGCAGCCAAGGTATTGGAGGAGGATACGAGCAGTACTTC
>NA|TRBJ1-3|TRBV5-1|NA
CASSRGDTIYF
TGCGCCAGCAGCAGAGGTGATACCATATATTTT
>NA|TRBJ1-5|TRBV5-5|once
CASSFLLQGNQPQHF
TGTGCCAGCAGCTTTTTGCTGCAGGGGAATCAGCCCCAGCATTTT
>TRBD1|TRBJ2-2|TRBV19|NA
CASSITKGTGGYGELFF
TGTGCCAGTAGTATAACCAAGGGGACAGGGGGCTACGGGGAGCTGTTTTTT
>NA|TRBJ2-2|TRBV3-1/TRBV3-2|NA
CASSQRANTGELFF
TGTGCCAGCAGCCAGAGGGCGAACACCGGGGAGCTGTTTTTT
>TRBD1|TRBJ1-1|TRBV20-1|NA
CSASGDRVFSSTEAFF
TGCAGTGCTAGTGGGGACAGGGTGTTCAGTAGCACTGAAGCTTTCTTT
>NA|TRBJ1-3|TRBV6-2/TRBV6-3|NA
CASSYSGPGNTIYF
TGTGCCAGCAGTTACTCGGGCCCTGGAAACACCATATATTTT
>NA|TRBJ2-7|TRBV7-9|NA
CASSPPGVVEQYF
TGTGCCAGCAGCCCTCCCGGGGTAGTCGAGCAGTACTTC
>TRBD1|TRBJ2-1|TRBV11-3|NA
CASSDGGTGQFF
TGTGCCAGCAGCGACGGTGGGACAGGGCAGTTCTTC
>TRBD1|TRBJ2-2|TRBV7-9|NA
CASSLFQGATGELFF
TGTGCCAGCAGCTTATTCCAGGGGGCTACCGGGGAGCTGTTTTTT
>TRBD1|TRBJ2-2|TRBV19|NA
CASSISVDRATGELFF
TGTGCCAGTAGTATCTCAGTCGACAGGGCGACCGGGGAGCTGTTTTTT
>NA|TRBJ2-7|TRBV28|NA
CASRGREDSSYEQYF
TGTGCCAGCAGGGGGCGAGAGGACAGCTCCTACGAGCAGTACTTC
>TRBD1|TRBJ1-5|TRBV28|NA
CASSPGQGWSNQPQHF
TGTGCCAGCAGTCCTGGACAGGGCTGGAGCAATCAGCCCCAGCATTTT
>TRBD1|TRBJ1-2|TRBV6-6|NA
CASRGPGQAFFGYTF
TGTGCCAGCAGAGGGCCGGGACAGGCTTTTTTCGGCTACACCTTC
>TRBD1|TRBJ2-5|TRBV14|NA
CASSQWGTVQETQYF
TGTGCCAGCAGCCAATGGGGGACAGTCCAAGAGACCCAGTACTTC
>NA|TRBJ1-3|TRBV6-5|NA
CASTSRGTGNTIYF
TGTGCCAGCACCTCTAGGGGTACCGGAAACACCATATATTTT
>TRBD1|TRBJ2-5|TRBV3-1/TRBV3-2|NA
CASSLGTGEQETQYF
TGTGCCAGCAGCCTAGGGACAGGCGAACAAGAGACCCAGTACTTC
>NA|TRBJ1-2|TRBV7-9|NA
CASSQSSDYGYTF
TGTGCCAGCAGCCAGTCCAGCGACTATGGCTACACCTTC
>NA|TRBJ2-7|TRBV6-1|NA
CASSEFRAFPYEQYF
TGTGCCAGCAGTGAATTTAGAGCGTTCCCCTACGAGCAGTACTTC
>NA|TRBJ2-3|TRBV3-1/TRBV3-2|many
CASSQDPSDTQYF
TGTGCCAGCAGCCAAGACCCTTCAGATACGCAGTATTTT
>NA|TRBJ1-6|TRBV30|NA
CAWSGRVAYNSPLHF
TGTGCCTGGAGTGGCAGGGTGGCCTATAATTCACCCCTCCACTTT
>TRBD1|TRBJ2-7|TRBV27|NA
CASSPLQGSSYEQYF
TGTGCCAGCAGTCCCCTACAGGGGTCTTCCTACGAGCAGTACTTC
>NA|TRBJ2-1|TRBV24-1|NA
CATSVGYPYNEQFF
TGTGCCACCAGTGTGGGCTACCCCTACAATGAGCAGTTCTTC
>TRBD1|TRBJ1-1|TRBV7-9|few
CASSRAGGNTEAFF
TGTGCCAGCAGCCGGGCAGGGGGGAACACTGAAGCTTTCTTT
>NA|TRBJ1-1|TRBV3-1/TRBV3-2|NA
CASSQGRGPNTEAFF
TGTGCCAGCAGCCAAGGGAGGGGCCCGAACACTGAAGCTTTCTTT
>TRBD2|TRBJ2-7|TRBV2|NA
CASSYSGAYEQYF
TGTGCCAGCAGTTATAGCGGGGCCTACGAGCAGTACTTC
>TRBD1|TRBJ2-2|TRBV4-2|NA
CASSRTGGVSTGELFF
TGTGCCAGCAGCCGGACAGGGGGCGTGAGCACCGGGGAGCTGTTTTTT
>NA|TRBJ1-2|TRBV7-2|NA
CASSLAAPYGYTF
TGTGCCAGCAGCTTAGCCGCGCCCTATGGCTACACCTTC
>NA|TRBJ2-7|TRBV11-1|NA
CASSLLGRTNREQYF
TGTGCCAGCAGCCTACTTGGGAGGACCAATAGAGAGCAGTACTTC
>TRBD2|TRBJ2-5|TRBV5-1|once
CASSLGVASGVETQYF
TGCGCCAGCAGCTTGGGGGTGGCTAGCGGGGTTGAGACCCAGTACTTC
>TRBD1|TRBJ1-1|TRBV27|NA
CASSLRGTGGGTEAFF
TGTGCCAGCAGTTTAAGAGGGACAGGGGGAGGCACTGAAGCTTTCTTT
>TRBD1|TRBJ1-6|TRBV3-1/TRBV3-2|few
CASSPRDREREPLHF
TGTGCCAGCAGCCCCCGGGACAGGGAACGGGAGCCCCTCCACTTT
>NA|TRBJ1-1|TRBV7-8|NA
CASSLERRTEAFF
TGTGCCAGCAGCTTAGAACGTCGGACTGAAGCTTTCTTT
>NA|TRBJ1-1|TRBV20-1|NA
CSASFGEGTEAFF
TGCAGTGCTAGTTTCGGGGAGGGCACTGAAGCTTTCTTT
>NA|TRBJ2-1|TRBV6-5|NA
CASIRTLTYNEQFF
TGTGCCAGCATCCGGACACTTACTTACAATGAGCAGTTCTTC
>TRBD1|TRBJ2-3|TRBV5-1|once
CASSRTGGSDTQYF
TGCGCCAGCAGCCGCACAGGGGGATCAGATACGCAGTATTTT